A single sample is the source of the 29 T cell receptor beta chains below, sequenced in a study of CD8 T cells in Susac syndrome. The RNA input was roughly 0.45 to 1 ug, and it was reverse transcribed with random hexamers. Using its own MiXCR run on the immunoSEQ multiplex PCR reads, TCRdb lists one record per CDR3 protein. Of 200,000 to 300,000 distinct CDR3 sequences listed, about 93% are singletons. Sample: CD4+ T cells from PBMCs. The receptors shown here come from a human donor with multiple sclerosis.

This rearrangement joins TRBV20-1 to TRBJ2-3; tentatively, D is TRBD1 (6 bases). The CDR3 has 12 residues. V lost 7 bases to trimming and J lost 10 bases, with 18 bases between them. Germline V gene sequence: CDR1 DFQATT, CDR2 SNEGSKA (reference sequence). CDR3 sequence reads: CSGELTGASQYF. The CDR3 DNA is TGCAGTGGAGAGTTGACAGGAGCCTCGCAGTATTTT.

The chain combines TRBV7-9 with TRBJ2-7, with 12 bases fitting TRBD2. CDR1 SEHNR and CDR2 FQNEAQ come from the germline V gene (reference sequence). This CDR3 comprises 17 residues. Germline trimming cut 6 bases from V and 4 bases from J; bases unmatched to any gene: 13. As DNA, the CDR3 is TGTGCCAGCAGAGGGTGGCCTAGCGGGAGGGCCAGTTACGAGCAGTACGTC. It translates to CASRGWPSGRASYEQYV.

The V and J genes are TRBV30 and TRBJ2-1; D unclear. V was cut by 2 bases and J by 7 bases, with 15 bases left in between. Germline V gives CDR1 GTSNPN, CDR2 SVGIG (reference sequence). The CDR3 runs 14 residues. The CDR3 is CAWSNSHGENEQFF. The CDR3 nucleotides read TGTGCCTGGAGTAACAGCCATGGTGAGAATGAGCAGTTCTTC.

This chain joins TRBV5-1 and TRBJ2-7; no clear D gene. The CDR3 covers 14 residues. Germline CDR1 SGHRS, CDR2 YFSETQ. V gave up 0 bases and J gave up 3 bases, with 10 bases separating them. The CDR3 DNA follows: TGCGCCAGCAGCTTGGATCAGCCATTCTACGAGCAGTACTTC. Amino acids: CASSLDQPFYEQYF.

The rearrangement links TRBV19 to TRBJ2-3, with 7 bases fitting TRBD2. V gave up 5 bases and J gave up 1 base; unmatched junction bases: 6. CDR3 length: 15 amino acids. In germline, CDR1 is LNHDA, CDR2 SQIVND (reference sequence). In DNA, the CDR3 is TGTGCCAGTAGTGGTTTCGCGGGGGGCACAGATACGCAGTATTTT. Amino acids: CASSGFAGGTDTQYF. The variable domain in full, with the rest retrieved from reference TRBV19 and TRBJ2-3, is DGGITQSPKYLFRKEGQNVTLSCEQNLNHDAMYWYRQDPGQGLRLIYYSQIVNDFQKGDIAEGYSVSREKKESFPLTVTSAQKNPTAFYLCASSGFAGGTDTQYFGPGTRLTVL.

J is TRBJ1-1 and V is TRBV6-1, with D tentatively TRBD1 (5 bases). V was cut by 7 bases and J by 0 bases, with 12 bases left in between. The CDR3 has 14 residues. Germline lookup yields CDR1 MNHNS and CDR2 SASEGT. CDR3 DNA: TGTGCCAGCACGGGGCAGCAGATGAACACTGAAGCTTTCTTT. This codes for CASTGQQMNTEAFF.

The rearrangement links TRBV5-1 to TRBJ2-5; D may be TRBD2 (6 bases). The CDR3 is 14 residues long. Germline CDR1 SGHRS, CDR2 YFSETQ. V gave up 3 bases and J gave up 5 bases, with 14 bases separating them. The CDR3, as DNA: TGCGCCAGCAGCTCCCGGGCGGGGCGGGAGACCCAGTACTTC. Translation: CASSSRAGRETQYF.

The chain uses TRBV3-1 and TRBJ2-5; D is possibly TRBD1 (6 bases). Germline V gene data show CDR1 as LGHDT and CDR2 as YNNKEL (reference sequence). Trimming took 11 bases from V and 5 from J, leaving 18 bases between them. The CDR3 sequence is 13 residues long. This CDR3 reads CAAEGEISETQYF. The CDR3 DNA reads TGTGCCGCAGAGGGGGAAATATCGGAGACCCAGTACTTC.

The chain links TRBV30 to TRBJ2-2; 13 nucleotides line up with TRBD2. This CDR3 has 16 amino acids. Germline trimming cut 3 bases from V and 5 bases from J; bases unmatched to any gene: 6. Germline CDR1 and CDR2: GTSNPN and SVGIG (reference sequence). The CDR3 DNA reads as TGTGCCTGGAGGAAAGGGACTAGCGGGAATACCGGGGAGCTGTTTTTT. It is translated as CAWRKGTSGNTGELFF. The full variable domain, in which reference TRBV30 and TRBJ2-2 provide the parts outside the CDR3, is SQTIHQWPATLVQPVGSPLSLECTVEGTSNPNLYWYRQAAGRGLQLLFYSVGIGQISSEVPQNLSASRPQDRQFILSSKKLLLSDSGFYLCAWRKGTSGNTGELFFGEGSRLTVL.

The genes are TRBV18 and TRBJ2-3; D may be TRBD1 (6 bases). Deletions cut 2 bases from V and 3 bases from J, with 12 bases between. The CDR3 spans 15 residues. The germline V gene has CDR1 KGHSH and CDR2 LQKENI. DNA of the CDR3: TGTGCCAGCTCACCAATAGGCCAGGGGACAGATACGCAGTATTTT. Its protein is CASSPIGQGTDTQYF. Full variable domain (rest looked up from reference TRBV18 and TRBJ2-3): NAGVMQNPRHLVRRRGQEARLRCSPMKGHSHVYWYRQLPEEGLKFMVYLQKENIIDESGMPKERFSAEFPKEGPSILRIQQVVRGDSAAYFCASSPIGQGTDTQYFGPGTRLTVL.

CDR3 amino acids: CASSRTGEGNEQFF. For the CDR3, the DNA is TGTGCCAGCAGCCGGACAGGGGAAGGCAATGAGCAGTTCTTC. The chain carries TRBV7-9 and TRBJ2-1, with 9 bases matching TRBD1. V gave up 5 bases and J gave up 6 bases; unmatched junction bases: 5. This CDR3 has 14 residues. CDR1 SEHNR and CDR2 FQNEAQ come from the germline V gene (reference sequence). The complete variable domain, with remaining parts taken from reference TRBV7-9 and TRBJ2-1, reads DTGVSQNPRHKITKRGQNVTFRCDPISEHNRLYWYRQTLGQGPEFLTYFQNEAQLEKSRLLSDRFSAERPKGSFSTLEIQRTEQGDSAMYLCASSRTGEGNEQFFGPGTRLTVL.

This chain uses TRBV15 with TRBJ1-4; TRBD1 aligns across 9 bases. V shed 9 bases, J shed 2 bases, and the junction held 1 base outside the gene matches. CDR1 is LNHNV, CDR2 YYDKDF, per germline (reference sequence). This CDR3 comprises 13 residues. The CDR3 region is CATGTGTNEKLFF. CDR3 nucleotides: TGTGCCACTGGGACAGGGACTAATGAAAAACTGTTTTTT.

This sequence joins TRBV20-1 and TRBJ2-4; 10 bases map to TRBD1. The V and J ends lost 3 bases and 6 bases, in that order; junction bases with no gene match: 5. The germline gives CDR1 DFQATT, CDR2 SNEGSKA (reference sequence). This CDR3 is 14 amino acids long. CDR3: CSARGGQGRNIQYF. Written as DNA, the CDR3 is TGCAGTGCTAGGGGGGGACAGGGGAGAAACATTCAGTACTTC.

The J gene is TRBJ2-1, the V gene TRBV6-5; TRBD1 aligns across 8 bases. V lost 2 bases and J lost 4; bases outside the gene matches: 7. The CDR3 is 16 residues long. CDR1 MNHEY and CDR2 SVGAGI come from the germline V gene. Here the CDR3 reads CASSYPTGGNYNEQFF. As DNA, the CDR3 is TGTGCCAGCAGTTACCCCACAGGGGGGAATTACAATGAGCAGTTCTTC.

CDR3 nucleotide sequence: TGTGCCAGTAGTAACGACAGGGATGTGGGGAGCTCTGGGGCCAACGTCCTGACTTTC. Amino acid sequence: CASSNDRDVGSSGANVLTF. This chain joins TRBV19 and TRBJ2-6; 7 bases match TRBD1. The CDR3 has 19 residues. With V trimmed by 4 bases and J by 0 bases, 12 bases remained unmatched. Germline CDR1 is LNHDA and CDR2 is SQIVND (reference sequence).

This chain connects TRBV30 to TRBJ2-2; 8 bases match TRBD2. V shed 4 bases and J 4 bases; nucleotides not matched to a gene: 2. CDR1 is GTSNPN and CDR2 is SVGIG in the germline V gene (reference sequence). The CDR3 sequence is 13 residues long. The CDR3 sequence: CAWTTSGTGELFF. CDR3 coding DNA: TGTGCCTGGACAACTAGCGGCACCGGGGAGCTGTTTTTT. Full variable domain (remainder filled in from reference TRBV30 and TRBJ2-2): SQTIHQWPATLVQPVGSPLSLECTVEGTSNPNLYWYRQAAGRGLQLLFYSVGIGQISSEVPQNLSASRPQDRQFILSSKKLLLSDSGFYLCAWTTSGTGELFFGEGSRLTVL.

J is TRBJ1-6 and V is TRBV5-1, with 8 bases aligning to TRBD1. Germline V CDR1 and CDR2: SGHRS, YFSETQ. The CDR3 runs 16 residues. J lost 10 bases, V lost 4 bases, and 13 bases had no gene match. CDR3 region: CASSEGRQGAGSPLHF. The DNA of the CDR3 is TGCGCCAGCAGCGAAGGGCGGCAGGGGGCAGGATCACCCCTCCACTTT. Looking up the rest from reference TRBV5-1 and TRBJ1-6 gives the full variable domain: KAGVTQTPRYLIKTRGQQVTLSCSPISGHRSVSWYQQTPGQGLQFLFEYFSETQRNKGNFPGRFSGRQFSNSRSEMNVSTLELGDSALYLCASSEGRQGAGSPLHFGNGTRLTVT.

The chain employs TRBV11-3 and TRBJ2-1, with TRBD1 matching over 7 bases. Trimming at V came to 7 bases and at J to 3 bases, leaving 9 bases not matched to a gene. The CDR3 has 15 residues. CDR1 and CDR2 from the germline V gene are SGHNT and YENEEA. CDR3 nucleotides: TGTGCCAGCACCCCCGGGACAGATAACTACAATGAGCAGTTCTTC. Translation gives CASTPGTDNYNEQFF.

V and J are TRBV6-6 and TRBJ1-2; tentatively, D is TRBD1 (5 bases). CDR3 length: 13 amino acids. The V end lost 6 bases, the J end lost 8 bases, and 16 bases lay between the germline ends. The germline CDR1 and CDR2 sequences are MNHNY and SVGAGI (reference sequence). In DNA, the CDR3 is TGTGCCAGCAGCCCCGGGACGACGGGCGGCTACACCTTC. Translated, it gives CASSPGTTGGYTF.

The chain employs TRBV19 and TRBJ2-7; D is perhaps TRBD1 or TRBD2 (6 bases each). There are 13 residues in the CDR3. Per the germline V gene, CDR1 is LNHDA and CDR2 is SQIVND (reference sequence). Trimming removed 10 bases at V and 1 base at J, with 14 bases between. In nucleotides, the CDR3 is TGTGCCACCGCGGGACACCTTTCCTACGAGCAGTACTTC. Its protein product is CATAGHLSYEQYF.

The V gene is TRBV27, the J gene TRBJ1-1; 7 nucleotides line up with TRBD1. V was clipped by 5 bases and J by 3 bases; unmatched bases: 6. In germline, CDR1 is MNHEY, CDR2 SMNVEV (reference sequence). The CDR3 runs 14 residues. CDR3 sequence: CASSRQGMDTEAFF. The CDR3, as DNA: TGTGCCAGCAGTCGACAGGGAATGGACACTGAAGCTTTCTTT.

The V call is TRBV4-1, the J call TRBJ2-1; 10 bases agree with TRBD2. The V and J ends lost 2 bases and 10 bases, in that order; junction bases with no gene match: 17. This CDR3 comprises 18 residues. Germline V gene data show CDR1 as MGHRA and CDR2 as YSYEKL. CDR3 coding DNA: TGCGCCAGCAGCCAACTCGGACGGACGGGACTAGCGAACCTAGAGCAGTTCTTC. Amino acids: CASSQLGRTGLANLEQFF.

The CDR3 loop reads CASSPSRLHQPQHF. In DNA, the CDR3 is TGTGCCAGCAGCCCCTCTCGGCTCCATCAGCCCCAGCATTTT. The chain combines TRBV3-1 with TRBJ1-5; D unclear. Germline CDR1 is LGHDT and CDR2 is YNNKEL (reference sequence). Trimming cost V 4 bases and J 5 bases, with 12 bases left between them. This CDR3 contains 14 residues.

The chain employs TRBV10-2 and TRBJ2-6, with TRBD1 matching over 9 bases. CDR3 length equals 15 residues. Losses at the gene ends were 10 bases for V and 2 bases for J; bases not matched to a gene: 6. Germline V lookup: CDR1 WSHSY, CDR2 SAAADI. The chain's CDR3 is CATLTGGAGANVLTF. The CDR3 DNA follows: TGCGCCACCCTGACAGGGGGAGCTGGGGCCAACGTCCTGACTTTC.

This chain uses TRBV2 with TRBJ2-6; 11 bases line up with TRBD1. Germline V lookup: CDR1 SNHLY, CDR2 FYNNEI. The CDR3 covers 18 residues. Unmatched junction bases numbered 7, after V lost 6 bases and J lost 0 bases. CDR3 in amino acids: CASSSLGTGGSGANVLTF. The CDR3, as DNA: TGTGCCAGCAGCTCGTTGGGGACAGGGGGCTCTGGGGCCAACGTCCTGACTTTC. The full variable domain, its missing parts supplied by reference TRBV2 and TRBJ2-6, is EPEVTQTPSHQVTQMGQEVILRCVPISNHLYFYWYRQILGQKVEFLVSFYNNEISEKSEIFDDQFSVERPDGSNFTLKIRSTKLEDSAMYFCASSSLGTGGSGANVLTFGAGSRLTVL.

V gene TRBV7-9 combines with J gene TRBJ2-7; D gene ambiguous. V gave up 4 bases and J gave up 1 base, with 5 bases separating them. Germline assignment: CDR1 SEHNR and CDR2 FQNEAQ (reference sequence). This CDR3 is built from 12 residues. CDR3 sequence reads: CASSSMSYEQYF. The CDR3 DNA reads as TGTGCCAGCAGCTCCATGTCCTACGAGCAGTACTTC.

The V call is TRBV7-2, the J call TRBJ2-5; possibly TRBD1 for D (5 bases). The CDR3 sequence is 15 residues long. V lost 1 base, J lost 5 bases, and 14 bases lay in between. The germline V gene encodes CDR1 SGHTA and CDR2 FQGNSA. The CDR3 spells CASSLGGVYSETQYF. CDR3 sequence (DNA): TGTGCCAGCAGCTTAGGGGGCGTCTACTCGGAGACCCAGTACTTC.

The gene calls are TRBV2 and TRBJ1-2; 10 nucleotides agree with TRBD1. CDR1 is SNHLY, CDR2 FYNNEI, per germline. V lost 5 bases, J lost 4 bases, and 7 bases stayed unmatched. The CDR3 length is 15 residues. The CDR3 coding sequence is TGTGCCAGCAGTTTAGACAGGGGGCGTCGCTATGGCTACACCTTC. Amino acids: CASSLDRGRRYGYTF.

The rearrangement joins TRBV20-1 to TRBJ2-4; 11 nucleotides agree with TRBD2. Trimming cost V 5 bases and J 9 bases; bases outside gene matches: 9. The CDR3 length is 14 residues. Germline V gene lookup returns CDR1 DFQATT and CDR2 SNEGSKA (reference sequence). The CDR3 here is CSAPTSGSGGIQYF. The CDR3 nucleotides are TGCAGTGCTCCTACTAGCGGGAGTGGTGGCATTCAGTACTTC.